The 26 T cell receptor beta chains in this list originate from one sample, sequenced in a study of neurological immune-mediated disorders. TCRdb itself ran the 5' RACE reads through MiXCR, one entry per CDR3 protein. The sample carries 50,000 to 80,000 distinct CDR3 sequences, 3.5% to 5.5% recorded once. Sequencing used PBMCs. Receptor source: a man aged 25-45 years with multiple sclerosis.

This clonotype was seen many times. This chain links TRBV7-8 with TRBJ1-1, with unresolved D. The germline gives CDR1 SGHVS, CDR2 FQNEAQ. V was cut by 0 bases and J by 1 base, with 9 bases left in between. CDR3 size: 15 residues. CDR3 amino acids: CASSLARVSNTEAFF. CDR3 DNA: TGTGCCAGCAGCTTAGCGCGAGTGTCGAACACTGAAGCTTTCTTT.

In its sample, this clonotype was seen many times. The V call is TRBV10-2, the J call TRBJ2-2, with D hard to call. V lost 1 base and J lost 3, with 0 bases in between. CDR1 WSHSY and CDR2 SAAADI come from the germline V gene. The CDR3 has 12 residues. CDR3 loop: CASSEYTGELFF. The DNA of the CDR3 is TGCGCCAGCAGTGAGTACACCGGGGAGCTGTTTTTT.

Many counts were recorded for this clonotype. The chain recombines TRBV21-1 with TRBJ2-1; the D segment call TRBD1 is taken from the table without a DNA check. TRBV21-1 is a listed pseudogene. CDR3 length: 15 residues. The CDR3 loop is CASSKVGTGRNEQFF. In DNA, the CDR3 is TGTGCCAGCAGCAAAGTGGGGACAGGGCGGAATGAGCAGTTCTTC.

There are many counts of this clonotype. The CDR3 coding sequence is TGCAGTGCTTTGACAGGGGGCTATAATTCACCCCTCCACTTT. It specifies CSALTGGYNSPLHF. The V and J genes are TRBV20-1 and TRBJ1-6; 9 nucleotides align to TRBD1. The CDR3 consists of 14 residues. The trim removed 5 bases at V and 3 bases at J, leaving 2 bases unmatched. CDR1 and CDR2 (germline): DFQATT, SNEGSKA (reference sequence).

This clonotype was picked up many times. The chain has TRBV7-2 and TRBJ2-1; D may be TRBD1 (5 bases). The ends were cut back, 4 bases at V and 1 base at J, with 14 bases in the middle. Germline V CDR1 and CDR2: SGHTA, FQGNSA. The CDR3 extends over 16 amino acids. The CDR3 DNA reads TGTGCCAGCAGCTCTCGACAGTTTTCTTCCTACAATGAGCAGTTCTTC. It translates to CASSSRQFSSYNEQFF.

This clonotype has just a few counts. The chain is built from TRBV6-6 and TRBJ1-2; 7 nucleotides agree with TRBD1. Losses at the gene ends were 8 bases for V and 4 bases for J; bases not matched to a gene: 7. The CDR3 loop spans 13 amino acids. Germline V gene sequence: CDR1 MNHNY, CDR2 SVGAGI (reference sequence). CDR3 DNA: TGTGCCAGCCAAAACAGGGGAGGCTATGGCTACACCTTC. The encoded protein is CASQNRGGYGYTF.

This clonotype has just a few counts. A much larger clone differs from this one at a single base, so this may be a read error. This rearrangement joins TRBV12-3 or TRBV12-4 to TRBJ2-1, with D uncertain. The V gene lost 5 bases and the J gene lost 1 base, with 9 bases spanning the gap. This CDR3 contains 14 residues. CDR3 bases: TGTGCCAGCAGTGTTACAAGATCCTACAATGAGCAGTTCTTC. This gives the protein CASSVTRSYNEQFF.

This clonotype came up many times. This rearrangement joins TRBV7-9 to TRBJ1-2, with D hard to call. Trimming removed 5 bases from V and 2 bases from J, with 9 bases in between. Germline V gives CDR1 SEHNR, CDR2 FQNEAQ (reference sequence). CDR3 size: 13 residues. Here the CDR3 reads CASSLAENYGYTF. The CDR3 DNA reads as TGTGCCAGCAGCCTCGCGGAAAACTATGGCTACACCTTC.

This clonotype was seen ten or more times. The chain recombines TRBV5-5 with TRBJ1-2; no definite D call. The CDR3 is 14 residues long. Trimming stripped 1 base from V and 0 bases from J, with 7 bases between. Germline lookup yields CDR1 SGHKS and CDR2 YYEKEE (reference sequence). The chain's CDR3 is CASSLTEANYGYTF. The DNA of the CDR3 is TGTGCCAGCAGCTTGACAGAAGCTAACTATGGCTACACCTTC.

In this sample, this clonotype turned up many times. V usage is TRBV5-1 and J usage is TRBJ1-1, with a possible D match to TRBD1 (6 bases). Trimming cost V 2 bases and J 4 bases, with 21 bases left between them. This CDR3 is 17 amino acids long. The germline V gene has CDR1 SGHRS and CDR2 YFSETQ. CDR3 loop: CASSFDPGGGAGTEAFF. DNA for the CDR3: TGCGCCAGCAGCTTCGACCCAGGAGGGGGAGCAGGCACTGAAGCTTTCTTT.

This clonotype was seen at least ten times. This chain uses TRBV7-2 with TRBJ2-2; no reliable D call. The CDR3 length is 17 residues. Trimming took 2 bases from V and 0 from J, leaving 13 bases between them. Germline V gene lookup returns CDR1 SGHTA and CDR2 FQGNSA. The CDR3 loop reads CASSLWAIIANTGELFF. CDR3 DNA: TGTGCCAGCAGCTTATGGGCGATTATCGCGAACACCGGGGAGCTGTTTTTT.

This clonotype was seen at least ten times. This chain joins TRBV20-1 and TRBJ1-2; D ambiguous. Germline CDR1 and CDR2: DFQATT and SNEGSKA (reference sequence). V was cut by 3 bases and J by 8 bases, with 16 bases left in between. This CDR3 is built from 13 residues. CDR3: CSASWGNRGGYTF. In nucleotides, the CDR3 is TGCAGTGCTAGTTGGGGTAACCGCGGGGGCTACACCTTC.

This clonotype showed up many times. CDR3: CASSRTPGQGTDTQYF. Written as DNA, the CDR3 is TGCGCCAGCAGCCGAACGCCGGGTCAGGGGACAGATACGCAGTATTTT. The rearrangement uses TRBV4-1 and TRBJ2-3; a weak D match, TRBD1 (6 bases). This CDR3 has 16 residues. The V gene lost 4 bases and the J gene lost 3 bases, with 17 bases spanning the gap. Germline CDR1 is MGHRA and CDR2 is YSYEKL.

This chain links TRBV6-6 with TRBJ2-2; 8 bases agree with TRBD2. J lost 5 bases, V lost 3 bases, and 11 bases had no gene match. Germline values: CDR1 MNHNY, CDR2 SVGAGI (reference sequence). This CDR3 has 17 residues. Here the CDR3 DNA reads TGTGCCAGCAGTTATTTTTCGGCGGGGGGATGGACCGGGGAGCTGTTTTTT. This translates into CASSYFSAGGWTGELFF.

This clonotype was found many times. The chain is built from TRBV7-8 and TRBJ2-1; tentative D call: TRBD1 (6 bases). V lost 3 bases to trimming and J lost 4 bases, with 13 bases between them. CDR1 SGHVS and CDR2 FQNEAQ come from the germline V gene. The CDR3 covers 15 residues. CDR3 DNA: TGTGCCAGCAGCTTCGACAGGCGGTCATACAATGAGCAGTTCTTC. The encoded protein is CASSFDRRSYNEQFF.

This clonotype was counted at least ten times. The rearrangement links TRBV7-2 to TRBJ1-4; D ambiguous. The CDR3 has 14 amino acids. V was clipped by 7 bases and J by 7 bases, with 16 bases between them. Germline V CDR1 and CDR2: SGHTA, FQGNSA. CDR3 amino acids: CASTPSGWGEKLFF. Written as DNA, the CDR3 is TGTGCCAGCACCCCCTCGGGCTGGGGTGAAAAACTGTTTTTT.

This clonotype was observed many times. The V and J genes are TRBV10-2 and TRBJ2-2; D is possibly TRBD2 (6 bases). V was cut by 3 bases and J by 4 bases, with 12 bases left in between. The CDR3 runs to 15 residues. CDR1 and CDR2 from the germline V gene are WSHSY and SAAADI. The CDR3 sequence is CASSELRGGTGELFF. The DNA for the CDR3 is TGCGCCAGCAGTGAACTGCGGGGAGGCACCGGGGAGCTGTTTTTT.

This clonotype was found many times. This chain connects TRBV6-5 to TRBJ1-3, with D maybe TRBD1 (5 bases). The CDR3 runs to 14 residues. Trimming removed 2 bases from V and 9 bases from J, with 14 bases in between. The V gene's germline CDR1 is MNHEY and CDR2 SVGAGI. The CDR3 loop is CASSYVGDGSTIYF. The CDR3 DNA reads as TGTGCCAGCAGTTACGTTGGGGACGGCAGCACCATATATTTT.

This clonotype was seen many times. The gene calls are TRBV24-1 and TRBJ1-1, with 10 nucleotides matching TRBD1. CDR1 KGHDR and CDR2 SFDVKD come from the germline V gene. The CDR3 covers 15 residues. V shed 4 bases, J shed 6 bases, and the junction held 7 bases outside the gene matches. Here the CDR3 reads CATSDPRDRGAEAFF. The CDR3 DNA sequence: TGTGCCACCAGTGACCCGCGGGACAGGGGCGCTGAAGCTTTCTTT.

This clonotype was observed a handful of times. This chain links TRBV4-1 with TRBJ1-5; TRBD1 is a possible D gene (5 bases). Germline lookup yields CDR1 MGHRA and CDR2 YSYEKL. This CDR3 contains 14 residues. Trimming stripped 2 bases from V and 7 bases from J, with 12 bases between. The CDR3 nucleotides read TGCGCCAGCAGCCAATGGTCAGGGTCCCAGCCCCAGCATTTT. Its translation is CASSQWSGSQPQHF.

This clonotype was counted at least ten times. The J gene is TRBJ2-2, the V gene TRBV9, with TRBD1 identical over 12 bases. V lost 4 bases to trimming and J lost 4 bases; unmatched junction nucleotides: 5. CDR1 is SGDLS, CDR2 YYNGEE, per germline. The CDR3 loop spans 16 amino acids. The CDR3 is CASSPGGQGATGELFF. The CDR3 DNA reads TGTGCCAGCAGCCCAGGGGGACAGGGGGCCACCGGGGAGCTGTTTTTT.

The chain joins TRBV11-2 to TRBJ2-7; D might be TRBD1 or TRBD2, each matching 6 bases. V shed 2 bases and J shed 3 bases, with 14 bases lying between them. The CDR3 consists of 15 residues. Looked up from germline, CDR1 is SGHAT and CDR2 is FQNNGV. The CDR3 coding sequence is TGTGCCAGCAGCTTAAAGGGGGGACTGAACTACGAGCAGTACTTC. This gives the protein CASSLKGGLNYEQYF.

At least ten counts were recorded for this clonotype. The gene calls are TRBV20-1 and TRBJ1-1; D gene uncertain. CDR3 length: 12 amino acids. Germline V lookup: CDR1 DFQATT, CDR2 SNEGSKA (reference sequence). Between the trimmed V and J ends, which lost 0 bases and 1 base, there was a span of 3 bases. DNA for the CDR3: TGCAGTGCTAGAGATTCGAACACTGAAGCTTTCTTT. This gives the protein CSARDSNTEAFF.

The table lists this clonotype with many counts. The CDR3 DNA is TGCGCCAGCAGCTTGGCTACTTACACAGATACGCAGTATTTT. Its protein product is CASSLATYTDTQYF. The V gene is TRBV5-1, the J gene TRBJ2-3; D is undetermined. With 0 bases removed from V and 2 bases from J, the gap between germline ends came to 7 bases. The CDR3 spans 14 residues. CDR1 and CDR2 (germline): SGHRS, YFSETQ.

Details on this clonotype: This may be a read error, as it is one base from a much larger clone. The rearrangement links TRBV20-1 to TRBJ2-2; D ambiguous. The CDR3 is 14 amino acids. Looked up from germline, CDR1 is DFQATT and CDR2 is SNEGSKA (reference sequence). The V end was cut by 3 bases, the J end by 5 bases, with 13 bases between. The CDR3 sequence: CSASRRTETGELFF. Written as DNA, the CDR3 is TGCAGTGCTAGCCGCAGGACGGAGACCGGGGAGCTGTTTTTT.

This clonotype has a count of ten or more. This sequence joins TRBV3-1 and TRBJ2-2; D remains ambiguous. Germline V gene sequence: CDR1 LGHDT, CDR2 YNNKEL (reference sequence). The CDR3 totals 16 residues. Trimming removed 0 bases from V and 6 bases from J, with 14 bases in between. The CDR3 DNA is TGTGCCAGCAGCCAAGATCCCCAGCCCCGGTCCGGGGAGCTGTTTTTT. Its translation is CASSQDPQPRSGELFF.